This T cell receptor (beta chain) was documented in a study of blood T cell repertoires in COVID-19. Study background: Samples came from the United States, Italy and Spain, spanning acute and convalescent COVID-19. From T cells, B-cell-depleted T cells, or PBMCs came the material, which was cDNA or gDNA.

Recruits, aged roughly 18 to 90 years, lived in 20 to 30 US areas. Grouping used clinical history reported by participants in a survey and questionnaire. Method: immunoSEQ multiplex PCR; TCRdb's copy keeps in-frame clones and lacks some. The top ten clones hold approximately 1.2% of a sample with under 250,000 clones, approximately 80% of them seen once. Looked up from germline, CDR1 is MNHEY and CDR2 is SVGAGI. This CDR3 comprises 14 residues. The ends were cut back, 7 bases at V and 4 bases at J, with 13 bases in the middle. The V call is TRBV6-5, the J call TRBJ1-4, with D tentatively TRBD1 (6 bases). The sequenced sample consisted of PBMCs or T cells enriched from blood (not recorded which). The TCR was taken from a woman aged 40 to 50 with acute COVID-19. CDR3 amino acids: CASTRGAGNEKLFF. The CDR3 DNA reads as TGTGCCAGCACACGGGGGGCAGGTAATGAAAAACTGTTTTTT.